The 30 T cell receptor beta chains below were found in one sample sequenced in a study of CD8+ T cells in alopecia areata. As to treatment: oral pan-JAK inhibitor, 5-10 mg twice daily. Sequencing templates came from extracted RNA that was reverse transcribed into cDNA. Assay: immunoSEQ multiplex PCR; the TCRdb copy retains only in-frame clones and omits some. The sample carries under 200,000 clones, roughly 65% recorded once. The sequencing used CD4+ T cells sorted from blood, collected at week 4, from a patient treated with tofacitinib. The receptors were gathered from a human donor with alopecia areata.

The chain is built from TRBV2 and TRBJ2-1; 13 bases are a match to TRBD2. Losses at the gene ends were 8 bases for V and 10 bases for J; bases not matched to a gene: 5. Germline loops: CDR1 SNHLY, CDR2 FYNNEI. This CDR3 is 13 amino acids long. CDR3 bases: TGTGCCAGCCAGACTAGCGGGGGGTGGGAGCAGTTCTTC. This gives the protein CASQTSGGWEQFF.

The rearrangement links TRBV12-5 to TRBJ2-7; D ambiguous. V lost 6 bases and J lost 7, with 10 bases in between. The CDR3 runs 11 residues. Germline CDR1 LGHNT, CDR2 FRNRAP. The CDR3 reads CASGAVGEQYF. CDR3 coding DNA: TGTGCTAGTGGGGCCGTGGGGGAGCAGTACTTC.

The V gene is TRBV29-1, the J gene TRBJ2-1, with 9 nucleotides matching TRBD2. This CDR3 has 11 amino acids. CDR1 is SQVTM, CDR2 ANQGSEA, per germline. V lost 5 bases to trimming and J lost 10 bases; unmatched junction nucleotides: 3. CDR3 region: CSVLAGREQFF. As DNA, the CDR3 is TGCAGCGTTCTAGCGGGGCGGGAGCAGTTCTTC.

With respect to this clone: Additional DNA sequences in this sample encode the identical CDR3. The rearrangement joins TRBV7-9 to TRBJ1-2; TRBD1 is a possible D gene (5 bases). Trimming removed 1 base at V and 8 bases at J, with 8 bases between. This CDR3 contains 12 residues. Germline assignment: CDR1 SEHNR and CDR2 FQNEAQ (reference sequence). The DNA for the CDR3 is TGTGCCAGCAGCTTAGGAGGGGACGGCTACACCTTC. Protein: CASSLGGDGYTF. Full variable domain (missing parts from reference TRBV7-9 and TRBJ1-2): DTGVSQNPRHKITKRGQNVTFRCDPISEHNRLYWYRQTLGQGPEFLTYFQNEAQLEKSRLLSDRFSAERPKGSFSTLEIQRTEQGDSAMYLCASSLGGDGYTFGSGTRLTVV.

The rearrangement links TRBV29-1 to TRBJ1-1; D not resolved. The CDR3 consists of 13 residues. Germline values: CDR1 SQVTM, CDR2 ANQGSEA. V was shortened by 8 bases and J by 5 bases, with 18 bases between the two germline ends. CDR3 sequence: CSSALGDRTEAFF. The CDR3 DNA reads TGCAGCAGCGCCCTGGGAGATAGGACTGAAGCTTTCTTT. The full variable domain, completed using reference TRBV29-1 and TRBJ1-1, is SAVISQKPSRDICQRGTSLTIQCQVDSQVTMMFWYRQQPGQSLTLIATANQGSEATYESGFVIDKFPISRPNLTFSTLTVSNMSPEDSSIYLCSSALGDRTEAFFGQGTRLTVV.

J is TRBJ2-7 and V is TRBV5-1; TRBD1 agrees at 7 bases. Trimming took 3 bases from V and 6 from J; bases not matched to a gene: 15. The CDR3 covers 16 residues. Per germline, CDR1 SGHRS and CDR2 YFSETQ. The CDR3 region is CASSSFPQGKSTEQYF. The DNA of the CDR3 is TGCGCCAGCAGCTCGTTTCCACAGGGGAAGAGTACCGAGCAGTACTTC.

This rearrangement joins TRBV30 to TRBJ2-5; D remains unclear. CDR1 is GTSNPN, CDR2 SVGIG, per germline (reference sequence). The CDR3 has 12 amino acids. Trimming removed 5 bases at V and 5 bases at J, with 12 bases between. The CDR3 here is CAWSIGMETQYF. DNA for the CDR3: TGTGCCTGGTCTATTGGAATGGAGACCCAGTACTTC.

The DNA of the CDR3 is TGTGCCAGCAGTTTATATCTGGGACGACCTTACGAGCAGTACTTC. Its translation: CASSLYLGRPYEQYF. The J gene is TRBJ2-7, the V gene TRBV27; TRBD1 or TRBD2 may be the D gene (5 bases each). Germline-derived CDR1 and CDR2 are MNHEY and SMNVEV (reference sequence). Trimming left V 1 base short and J 4 bases short, with 14 bases between. This CDR3 has 15 amino acids.

The CDR3 protein is CASSVDRAARGGYTF. The CDR3 bases are TGTGCCAGCAGTGTAGACAGGGCCGCTCGTGGCGGCTACACCTTC. The chain carries TRBV25-1 and TRBJ1-2, with 7 nucleotides matching TRBD1. V trimming: 4 bases; J trimming: 8 bases; junction bases outside the gene matches: 13. Germline values: CDR1 MGHDK, CDR2 SYGVNS. The CDR3 loop spans 15 amino acids.

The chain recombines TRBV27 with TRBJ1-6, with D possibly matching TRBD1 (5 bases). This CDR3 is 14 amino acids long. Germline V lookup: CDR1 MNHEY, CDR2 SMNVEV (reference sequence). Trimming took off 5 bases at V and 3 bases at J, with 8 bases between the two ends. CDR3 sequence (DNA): TGTGCCAGCAGTGACGACAGCTATAATTCACCCCTCCACTTT. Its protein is CASSDDSYNSPLHF.

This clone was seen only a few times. CDR3 in DNA: TGCAGCGCCGCCTTCCAGACGAACACCGGGGAGCTGTTTTTT. Its translation: CSAAFQTNTGELFF. The rearrangement uses TRBV29-1 and TRBJ2-2; D is ambiguous. V was pared by 7 bases and J by 0 bases, with 12 bases between. The CDR3 covers 14 residues. Germline-derived CDR1 and CDR2 are SQVTM and ANQGSEA.

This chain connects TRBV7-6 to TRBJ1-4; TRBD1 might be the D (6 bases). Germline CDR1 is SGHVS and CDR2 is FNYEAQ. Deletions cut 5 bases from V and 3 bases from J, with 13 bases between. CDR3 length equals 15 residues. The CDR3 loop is CASSLTGLPNEKLFF. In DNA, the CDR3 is TGTGCCAGCAGCCTTACAGGGTTGCCTAATGAAAAACTGTTTTTT.

The CDR3 DNA follows: TGTGCCAGCACCCCCTTGGCTAGCGGGGATTACACAGATACGCAGTATTTT. It translates to CASTPLASGDYTDTQYF. The chain combines TRBV7-2 with TRBJ2-3; 9 nucleotides line up with TRBD2. Trimming removed 7 bases from V and 2 bases from J; junction bases left unmatched: 13. Looked up from germline, CDR1 is SGHTA and CDR2 is FQGNSA. The CDR3 spans 17 residues.

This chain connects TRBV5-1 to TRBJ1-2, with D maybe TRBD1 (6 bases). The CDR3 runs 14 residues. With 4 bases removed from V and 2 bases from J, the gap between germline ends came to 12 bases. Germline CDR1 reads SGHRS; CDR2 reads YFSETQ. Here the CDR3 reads CASSPGDYNYGYTF. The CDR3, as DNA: TGCGCCAGCAGCCCAGGGGACTACAACTATGGCTACACCTTC. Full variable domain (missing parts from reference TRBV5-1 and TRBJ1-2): KAGVTQTPRYLIKTRGQQVTLSCSPISGHRSVSWYQQTPGQGLQFLFEYFSETQRNKGNFPGRFSGRQFSNSRSEMNVSTLELGDSALYLCASSPGDYNYGYTFGSGTRLTVV.

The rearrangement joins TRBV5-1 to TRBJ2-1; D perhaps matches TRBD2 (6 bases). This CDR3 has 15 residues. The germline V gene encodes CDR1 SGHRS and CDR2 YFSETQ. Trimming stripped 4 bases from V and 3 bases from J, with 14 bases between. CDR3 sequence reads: CASSRIGGNYNEQFF. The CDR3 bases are TGCGCCAGCAGCCGGATCGGGGGTAACTACAATGAGCAGTTCTTC.

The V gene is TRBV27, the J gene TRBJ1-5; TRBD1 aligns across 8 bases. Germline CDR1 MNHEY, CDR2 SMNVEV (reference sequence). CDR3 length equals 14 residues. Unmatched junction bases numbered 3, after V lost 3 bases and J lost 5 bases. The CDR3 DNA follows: TGTGCCAGCAGTTTTTGGGGACAGGATCAGCCCCAGCATTTT. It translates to CASSFWGQDQPQHF.

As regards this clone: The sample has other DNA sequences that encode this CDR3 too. This CDR3 reads CAWSGGYEQYF. The CDR3, as DNA: TGTGCCTGGAGTGGGGGGTACGAGCAGTACTTC. The rearrangement links TRBV30 to TRBJ2-7; D possibly matches TRBD1 or TRBD2 (5 bases each). The CDR3 is made up of 11 amino acids. Germline assignment: CDR1 GTSNPN and CDR2 SVGIG (reference sequence). Trimming pared 1 base from V and 4 bases from J, leaving 5 bases between.

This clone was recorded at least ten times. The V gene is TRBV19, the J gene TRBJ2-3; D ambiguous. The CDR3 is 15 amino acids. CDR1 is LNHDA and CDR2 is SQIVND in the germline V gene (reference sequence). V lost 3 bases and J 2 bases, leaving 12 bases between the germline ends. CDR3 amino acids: CASSIFLDSTDTQYF. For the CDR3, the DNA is TGTGCCAGTAGTATCTTTCTGGATTCCACAGATACGCAGTATTTT.

The CDR3 spells CASSSYSYEQYF. The CDR3 region has the DNA TGCGCCAGCAGCTCGTACTCCTACGAGCAGTACTTC. The gene calls are TRBV5-1 and TRBJ2-7, with D uncertain. This CDR3 has 12 amino acids. Trimming pared 3 bases from V and 0 bases from J, leaving 4 bases between. Per the germline V gene, CDR1 is SGHRS and CDR2 is YFSETQ.

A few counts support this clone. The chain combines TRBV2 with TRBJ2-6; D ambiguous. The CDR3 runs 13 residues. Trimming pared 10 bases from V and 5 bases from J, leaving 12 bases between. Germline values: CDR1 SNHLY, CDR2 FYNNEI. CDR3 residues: CANWEVRANVLTF. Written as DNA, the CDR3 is TGTGCCAATTGGGAAGTCCGGGCCAACGTCCTGACTTTC.

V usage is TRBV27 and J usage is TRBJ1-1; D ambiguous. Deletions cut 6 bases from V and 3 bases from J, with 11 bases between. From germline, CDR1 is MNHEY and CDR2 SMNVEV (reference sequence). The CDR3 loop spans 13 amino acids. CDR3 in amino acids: CASSHTWDTEAFF. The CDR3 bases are TGTGCCAGCAGCCATACTTGGGACACTGAAGCTTTCTTT.

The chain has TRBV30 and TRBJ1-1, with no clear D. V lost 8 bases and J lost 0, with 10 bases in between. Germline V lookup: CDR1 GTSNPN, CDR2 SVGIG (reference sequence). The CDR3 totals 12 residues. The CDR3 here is CAGLPVNTEAFF. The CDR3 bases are TGTGCCGGGCTCCCGGTGAACACTGAAGCTTTCTTT.

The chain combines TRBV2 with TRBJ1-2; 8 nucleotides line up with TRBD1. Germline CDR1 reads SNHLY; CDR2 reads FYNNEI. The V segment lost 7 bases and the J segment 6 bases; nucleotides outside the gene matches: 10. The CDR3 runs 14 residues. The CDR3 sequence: CASTPSRTGNGYTF. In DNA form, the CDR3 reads TGTGCCAGCACACCCTCTAGGACAGGGAATGGCTACACCTTC. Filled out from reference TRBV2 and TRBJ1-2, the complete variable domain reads EPEVTQTPSHQVTQMGQEVILRCVPISNHLYFYWYRQILGQKVEFLVSFYNNEISEKSEIFDDQFSVERPDGSNFTLKIRSTKLEDSAMYFCASTPSRTGNGYTFGSGTRLTVV.

For the CDR3, the DNA is TGTGCCATAAGGACGGATAGCAATCAGCCCCAGCATTTT. Protein product: CAIRTDSNQPQHF. This chain links TRBV2 with TRBJ1-5; D remains unclear. V shed 10 bases and J shed 0 bases, with 10 bases lying between them. Germline V gene lookup returns CDR1 SNHLY and CDR2 FYNNEI. CDR3 length: 13 amino acids.

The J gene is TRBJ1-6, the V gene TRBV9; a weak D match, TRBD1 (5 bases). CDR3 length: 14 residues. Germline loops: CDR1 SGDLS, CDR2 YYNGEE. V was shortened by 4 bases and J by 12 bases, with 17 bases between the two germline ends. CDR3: CASSPIQGGGPLHF. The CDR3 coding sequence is TGTGCCAGCAGCCCTATCCAGGGAGGAGGACCCCTCCACTTT.

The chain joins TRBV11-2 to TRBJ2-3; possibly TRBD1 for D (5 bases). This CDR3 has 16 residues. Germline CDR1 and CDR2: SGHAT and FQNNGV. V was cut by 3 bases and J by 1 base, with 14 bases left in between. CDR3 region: CASSFLGAPGTDTQYF. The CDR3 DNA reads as TGTGCCAGCAGCTTCTTAGGGGCCCCTGGCACAGATACGCAGTATTTT.

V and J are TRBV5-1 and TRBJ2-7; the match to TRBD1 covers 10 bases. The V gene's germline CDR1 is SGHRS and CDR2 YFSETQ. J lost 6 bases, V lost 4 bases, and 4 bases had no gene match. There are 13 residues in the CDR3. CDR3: CASSGTGESEQYF. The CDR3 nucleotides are TGCGCCAGCAGCGGGACAGGGGAGAGCGAGCAGTACTTC.

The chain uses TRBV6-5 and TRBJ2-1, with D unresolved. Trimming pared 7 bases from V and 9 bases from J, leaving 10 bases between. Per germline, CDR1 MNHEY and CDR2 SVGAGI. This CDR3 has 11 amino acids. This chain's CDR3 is CASMMASEQFF. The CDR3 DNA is TGTGCCAGCATGATGGCGTCTGAGCAGTTCTTC.

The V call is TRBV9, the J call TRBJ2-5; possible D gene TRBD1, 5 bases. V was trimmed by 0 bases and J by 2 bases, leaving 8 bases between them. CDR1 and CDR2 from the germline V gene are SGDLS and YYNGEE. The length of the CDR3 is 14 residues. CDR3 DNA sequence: TGTGCCAGCAGCGTAGACAGGACACAAGAGACCCAGTACTTC. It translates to CASSVDRTQETQYF.

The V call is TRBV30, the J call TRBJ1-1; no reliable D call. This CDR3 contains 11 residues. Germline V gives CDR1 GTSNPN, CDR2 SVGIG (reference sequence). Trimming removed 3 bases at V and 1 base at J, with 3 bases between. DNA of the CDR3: TGTGCCTGGAGGGAGAACACTGAAGCTTTCTTT. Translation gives CAWRENTEAFF.